This T cell receptor (beta chain) was recorded in a study of long-term antiretroviral therapy in people with HIV. Samples held roughly 0.85-10 million cryopreserved PBMC before DNA extraction. Notes on the study in general: ART was followed by higher diversity that remained below transplant donor controls. The range of CDR3 lengths in HIV repertoires proved narrower than that found in controls. The study collected blood between about 2004 and 2017, possibly under older ART regimens.

In the case of this clone: What it binds is not known.

Version v3.0 of the immunoSEQ assay ran at survey level. The protocol was immunoSEQ multiplex PCR, while the TCRdb copy is restricted to in-frame clones and leaves out a portion. The repertoire holds around 22,000 clones, around 80% seen once, with 15% to 20% in the top ten. The receptor was isolated from a man in his late teens or twenties with HIV. Specimen: unsorted PBMCs, collected 0.1 years before starting antiretroviral therapy.

CDR3 sequence reads: CASLHHFIANEQFF. The CDR3 DNA is TGTGCCAGCCTCCACCATTTTATAGCCAATGAGCAGTTCTTC. The J gene is TRBJ2-1, the V gene TRBV7-3; unclear D gene. V shed 8 bases and J shed 6 bases, with 17 bases lying between them. The CDR3 length is 14 residues. The germline V gene has CDR1 SGHTA and CDR2 FQGTGA.